This TCR beta chain emerged from a study of shared clonotypes between healthy human individuals. The study, taken as a whole, reports: Only blood was sampled, and tissue TCR repertoires likely differ from blood ones. What limited the represented genetic and exposure-history diversity was the small number of donors.

Assay used: immunoSEQ multiplex PCR; TCRdb lists only in-frame clones, some missing. The table records 520,000 or so clones, 79% of them present only once. This clone was observed many times. Its target is not known. This CDR3 spans 13 amino acids. In germline, CDR1 is SQVTM, CDR2 ANQGSEA. The junction had 6 bases not matched to a gene; V was cut back by 6 bases and J by 4 bases. J is TRBJ2-7 and V is TRBV29-1; 10 positions match TRBD2. What was sequenced was PBMCs. This sequence originates from a woman aged 40 to 50 in good health. Some clones in this sample may be carry-over from other donors' samples. The CDR3 region is CSVSTSGSYEQYF. In DNA form, the CDR3 reads TGCAGCGTCTCGACTAGCGGGTCGTACGAGCAGTACTTC.